Listed below are T cell receptor beta chains from one sample, sequenced in a study of Ad26.COV2.S vaccination and SARS-CoV-2 variants. Profiling relied on immunoSEQ multiplex PCR, and the TCRdb table lists in-frame clones only, not all of them. Of roughly 460,000 clones in the sample, roughly nine tenths were seen once. The sample in question was peripheral blood, obtained in a trial of Ad26.COV2.S vaccine versus placebo. These receptor sequences come from a person aged 18 to 59 who received the Ad26.COV2.S COVID-19 vaccine or a placebo. Both conserved end residues are trimmed from each CDR3.

V	J	CDR3
TRBV27	TRBJ2-5	ASSPRLAGGLETQY
TRBV13	TRBJ2-7	AIPGTEKYEQY
TRBV27	TRBJ2-1	ASSFSSPQAGRGYNEQF
TRBV3-1/TRBV3-2	TRBJ2-2	ASSQDQAGGAGWAGELF
TRBV19	TRBJ2-7	ASSSQGGPYEQY
TRBV28	TRBJ1-5	ASSLRAPSNQPQH
TRBV5-1	TRBJ1-2	ASSLGGVYGYT
TRBV5-1	TRBJ1-5	ASSPDSEGQPQH
TRBV7-8	TRBJ1-1	ASSFTGGTRTEAF
TRBV9	TRBJ2-5	ASSVTGLETQY
TRBV14	TRBJ1-2	ASSQDAQYGYT
TRBV2	TRBJ2-1	ASSTRTAYNEQF
TRBV9	TRBJ2-7	ASSPLGPLSYEQY
TRBV5-5	TRBJ1-2	ASSLTKGSVPNYGYT
TRBV6-1	TRBJ2-3	ASSPSPDTQY
TRBV18	TRBJ2-7	ASSPPRAGRGVWEQY
TRBV6-5	TRBJ1-1	ASSSGQHMNTEAF
TRBV7-2	TRBJ2-2	ASSLTGTLNTGELF
TRBV9	TRBJ1-1	ASSAGTEAF
TRBV9	TRBJ2-7	ASSVDPLAGEQY
TRBV19	TRBJ2-3	ASSIGLAGTDTQY
TRBV7-6	TRBJ2-7	ASSPLAGNTYEQY
TRBV9	TRBJ1-2	ASSPRMTGVRGYT
TRBV6-5	TRBJ1-4	ASTVPGGAREKLF
TRBV28	TRBJ1-5	ASSGSGNQPQH
TRBV6-5	TRBJ2-7	ATQAEAGSYEQY
TRBV11-2	TRBJ1-4	ASRSDAEKLF
TRBV30	TRBJ1-5	AWSGPVPGVGQPQH
TRBV18	TRBJ2-1	ASSLNLAGSYNEQF
TRBV11-2	TRBJ2-6	ASSLVSHSGANVLT
TRBV7-9	TRBJ2-1	ASSLRLDDNEQF
TRBV7-9	TRBJ2-5	ASRGGWRETQY
TRBV7-9	TRBJ1-2	ASSLGFEHYGYT
TRBV6-5	TRBJ1-5	ASSLVGNQPQH
TRBV19	TRBJ2-7	ASSRTTGAPYEQY
TRBV20-1	TRBJ2-1	SASPFGGSAYNEQF
TRBV4-3	TRBJ2-7	ASSPNPGHEQY
TRBV6-5	TRBJ2-7	ASKIRQDYEQY
TRBV12-3/TRBV12-4	TRBJ1-2	ASSINYGYT
TRBV19	TRBJ1-5	ASSSQGAQH
TRBV7-3	TRBJ2-5	ASSFSAGGETQY
TRBV6-5	TRBJ2-7	ASSYGLPYEQY
TRBV9	TRBJ2-3	ASSSRQTSTDTQY
TRBV10-2	TRBJ1-5	ASSEQGSNQPQH
TRBV6-1	TRBJ2-7	ASSEGTGTATYEQY
TRBV10-3	TRBJ1-2	AVASGAQVYGYT
TRBV27	TRBJ2-2	ASSAGRTTGELF
TRBV2	TRBJ2-3	ASSEAPGREDTQY
TRBV27	TRBJ1-6	ASSLIRPNSPLH
TRBV27	TRBJ2-1	ASSLSWTRGNEQF
TRBV18	TRBJ2-7	ASSPPSFEGFGEQY
TRBV4-1	TRBJ2-3	ASSSPDYTDTQY
TRBV4-1	TRBJ2-7	ASSQDRTTGTGAYEQY
TRBV5-4	TRBJ2-5	ASSLGGRGREETQY
TRBV27	TRBJ2-2	ASSLLAGANTGELF
TRBV4-2	TRBJ2-1	ASSQAVEPNEQF
TRBV5-4	TRBJ2-2	ASSSNSRTAGELF
TRBV28	TRBJ1-3	ASRGGSAPGLRNTIY
TRBV28	TRBJ2-5	ASRTSGRETQY
TRBV19	TRBJ1-3	ASSGRDREATGNTIY